Given below is one T cell receptor (beta chain) in context. Its matching antigen is unknown. Generated by immunoSEQ multiplex PCR, the TCRdb table keeps only in-frame clones and is missing some. Here the sample spans some 90,000 clones, 88% being singletons. The germline V gene encodes CDR1 LNHDA and CDR2 SQIVND (reference sequence). This CDR3 is 15 amino acids long. Between the trimmed V and J ends, which lost 8 bases and 2 bases, there was a span of 19 bases. These data are taken from a study of identifying expanded T cells in peripheral blood. Findings of the study overall: Differentially abundant clones: around 1.1 between replicates, 16.4 at around 14 days, around 19 at four.

The sample comprised blood. This sequence originates from a person aged 18-70 years in good health. The gene calls are TRBV19 and TRBJ2-7, with a weak D call TRBD1 (5 bases). CDR3 protein: CASAQWQEGAYEQYF. The CDR3 nucleotides read TGTGCCAGTGCCCAGTGGCAGGAAGGGGCCTACGAGCAGTACTTC.